The source of this T cell receptor beta chain is a study of CD8+CD57+ T cells in acquired aplastic anemia. Study details: Sorted CD4+ plus CD8+ cells gave DNA averaging approximately 2.9 ug.

Turning to this clonotype: Its specificity is unknown.

With 6 bases clipped from V and 3 bases from J, the junction kept 14 bases outside the gene matches. Germline values: CDR1 WSHSY, CDR2 SAAADI. The CDR3 spans 16 residues. Those patients picked for sequencing had displayed CD8+CD57+ cell expansion on flow cytometry. Each of the patients presented with severe acquired aplastic anemia. Genomic DNA constituted the template upon which TCR beta VDJ and CDR3 profiling was performed. TCRdb fed the reads into MiXCR, producing one record per CDR3 protein. This sample yields more than 150,000 distinct CDR3 sequences, of which about half are seen a single time; 3.2% belongs to the top ten. Study-level points and caveats: Patients and healthy controls showed no significant CD8+ Simpson's diversity difference. Patients and controls shared about 27 CD8+ CDR3 sequences.

The sample taken for sequencing was sorted CD4+, CD8+, or CD8+CD57+ T cells (not recorded which) from PBMCs. This chain connects TRBV10-2 to TRBJ2-7; 7 positions agree with TRBD1. The receptor comes from a human donor with aplastic anemia. DNA of the CDR3: TGCGCCAGCAGGGCCTCAGGGACAGCCAGCCTCTACGAGCAGTACTTC. Protein: CASRASGTASLYEQYF.